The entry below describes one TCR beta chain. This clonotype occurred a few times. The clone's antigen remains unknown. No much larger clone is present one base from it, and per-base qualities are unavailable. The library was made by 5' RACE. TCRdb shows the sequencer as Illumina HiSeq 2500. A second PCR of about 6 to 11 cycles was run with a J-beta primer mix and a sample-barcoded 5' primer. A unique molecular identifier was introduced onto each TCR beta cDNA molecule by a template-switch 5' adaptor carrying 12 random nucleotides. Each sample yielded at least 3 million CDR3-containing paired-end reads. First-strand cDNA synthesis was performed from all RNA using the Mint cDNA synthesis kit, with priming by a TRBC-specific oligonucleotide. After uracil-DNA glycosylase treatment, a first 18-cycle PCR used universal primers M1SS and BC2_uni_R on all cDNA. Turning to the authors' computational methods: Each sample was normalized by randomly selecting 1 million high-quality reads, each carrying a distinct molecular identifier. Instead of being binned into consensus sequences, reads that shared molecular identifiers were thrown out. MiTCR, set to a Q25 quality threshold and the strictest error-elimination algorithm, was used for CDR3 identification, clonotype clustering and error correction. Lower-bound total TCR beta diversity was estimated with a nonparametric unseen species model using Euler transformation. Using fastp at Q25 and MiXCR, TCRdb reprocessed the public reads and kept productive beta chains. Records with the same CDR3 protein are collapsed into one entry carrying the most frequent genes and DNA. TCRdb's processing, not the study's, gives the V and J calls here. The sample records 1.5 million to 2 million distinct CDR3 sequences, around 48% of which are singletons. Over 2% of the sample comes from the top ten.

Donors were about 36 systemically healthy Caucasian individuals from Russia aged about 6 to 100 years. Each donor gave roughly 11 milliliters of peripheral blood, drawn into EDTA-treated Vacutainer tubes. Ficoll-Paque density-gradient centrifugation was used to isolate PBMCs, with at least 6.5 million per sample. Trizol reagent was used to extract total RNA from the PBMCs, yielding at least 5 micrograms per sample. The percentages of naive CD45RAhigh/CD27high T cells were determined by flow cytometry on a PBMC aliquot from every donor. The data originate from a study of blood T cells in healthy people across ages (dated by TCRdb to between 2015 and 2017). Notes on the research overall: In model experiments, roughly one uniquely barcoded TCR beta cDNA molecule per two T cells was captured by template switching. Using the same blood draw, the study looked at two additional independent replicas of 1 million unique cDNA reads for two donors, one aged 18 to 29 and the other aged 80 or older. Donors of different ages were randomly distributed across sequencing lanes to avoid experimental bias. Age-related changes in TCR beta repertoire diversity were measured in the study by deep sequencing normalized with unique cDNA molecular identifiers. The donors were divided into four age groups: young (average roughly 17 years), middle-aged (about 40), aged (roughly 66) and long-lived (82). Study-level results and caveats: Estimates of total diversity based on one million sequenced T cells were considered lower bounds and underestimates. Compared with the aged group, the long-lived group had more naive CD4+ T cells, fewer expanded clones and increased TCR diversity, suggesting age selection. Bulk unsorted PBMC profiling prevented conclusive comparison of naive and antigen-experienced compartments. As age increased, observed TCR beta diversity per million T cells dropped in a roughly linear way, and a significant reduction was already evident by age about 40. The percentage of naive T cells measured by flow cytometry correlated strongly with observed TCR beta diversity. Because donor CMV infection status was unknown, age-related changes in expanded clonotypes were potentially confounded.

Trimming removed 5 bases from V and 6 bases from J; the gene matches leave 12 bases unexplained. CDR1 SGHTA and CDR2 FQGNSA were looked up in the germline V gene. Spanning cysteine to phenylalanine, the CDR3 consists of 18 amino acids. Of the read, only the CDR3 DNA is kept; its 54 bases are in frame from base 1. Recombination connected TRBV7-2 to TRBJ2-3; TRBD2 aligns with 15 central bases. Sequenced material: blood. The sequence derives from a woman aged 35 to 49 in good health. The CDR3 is CASSPYGLAGGPRDTQYF. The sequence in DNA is TGTGCCAGCAGCCCCTACGGACTAGCGGGGGGGCCAAGGGATACGCAGTATTTT. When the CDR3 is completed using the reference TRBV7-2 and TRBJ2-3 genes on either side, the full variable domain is GAGVSQSPSNKVTEKGKDVELRCDPISGHTALYWYRQSLGQGLEFLIYFQGNSAPDKSGLPSDRFSAERTGGSVSTLTIQRTQQEDSAVYLCASSPYGLAGGPRDTQYFGPGTRLTVL.